The clone carrying this T cell receptor (beta chain) was detected a few times. Its antigen is unknown. This sample stems from a study of T cells in Graves' hyperthyroidism and ophthalmopathy. Overall study results and limits: Separation of ophthalmopathy from stable hyperthyroidism was achieved by a 13 V-J model.

Germline CDR1 is SGHVS and CDR2 is FQNEAQ. Trimming cost V 5 bases and J 7 bases; bases outside gene matches: 19. The CDR3 runs to 17 residues. Authors of the study amplified TCR beta CDR3 regions from RNA transcripts. Initially, a first-round RT-PCR of the TCR CDR3 employed the HTBI primer set. MiXCR, applied by TCRdb to the multiplex PCR reads, yields one record per CDR3 protein. Found here are approximately 370,000 distinct CDR3 sequences, about a sixth of them singletons; the top ten hold more than 30%. The chain links TRBV7-8 to TRBJ2-5; TRBD1 matches at 7 bases. The sequencing input was blood. This clonotype was sampled from a woman under 40 with Graves' hyperthyroidism that later progressed to Graves' ophthalmopathy. The CDR3 loop is CASSPHRGWIKEGTQYF. CDR3 nucleotides: TGTGCCAGCAGCCCTCACAGGGGATGGATTAAGGAAGGGACCCAGTACTTC.